Shown below are 20 T cell receptor beta chains from a single sample sequenced in a study of T cell responses to AZD1222 COVID-19 vaccine. The repertoire was sequenced with immunoSEQ multiplex PCR; TCRdb's copy has only in-frame clones and lacks some. The sample includes approximately 130,000 clones, about 92% of them seen just once. The sequenced sample was peripheral blood, obtained on day 0 of AZD1222 vaccination. These TCRs come from an adult in good health.

V is TRBV2 and J is TRBJ2-3; 11 bases agree with TRBD2. CDR1 and CDR2 (germline): SNHLY, FYNNEI. This CDR3 has 14 residues. V dropped 8 bases and J dropped 6; count of bases not matched to a gene: 7. The CDR3 spells CASLTSGSRDTQYF. The CDR3 DNA is TGTGCCAGCCTCACTAGCGGGAGCAGGGATACGCAGTATTTT.

The V and J genes are TRBV6-1 and TRBJ1-4; TRBD1 is a possible D gene (6 bases). The ends were cut back, 0 bases at V and 3 bases at J, with 14 bases in the middle. The CDR3 is 17 residues long. Germline V gene lookup returns CDR1 MNHNS and CDR2 SASEGT. The CDR3 DNA follows: TGTGCCAGCAGTGAAGCGGGGGCAGGGGCGGCTAATGAAAAACTGTTTTTT. The encoded protein is CASSEAGAGAANEKLFF.

The rearrangement links TRBV18 to TRBJ1-1; unclear D gene. The CDR3 loop spans 12 amino acids. Germline V gene sequence: CDR1 KGHSH, CDR2 LQKENI. Trimming removed 3 bases from V and 6 bases from J, with 8 bases in between. Written as DNA, the CDR3 is TGTGCCAGCTCACCCCAGAGTTCTGAAGCTTTCTTT. It yields the protein CASSPQSSEAFF.

The gene calls are TRBV20-1 and TRBJ2-7; D uncertain. Trimming stripped 3 bases from V and 3 bases from J, with 6 bases between. This CDR3 contains 11 residues. Germline V gives CDR1 DFQATT, CDR2 SNEGSKA (reference sequence). The CDR3 nucleotides are TGCAGTGCTAGTGGTAACTACGAGCAGTACTTC. It yields the protein CSASGNYEQYF.

The chain uses TRBV19 and TRBJ2-7, with 7 bases identical to TRBD1. The length of the CDR3 is 13 residues. The germline V gene has CDR1 LNHDA and CDR2 SQIVND (reference sequence). Losses at the gene ends were 5 bases for V and 2 bases for J; bases not matched to a gene: 3. CDR3 protein: CASSAGQAYEQYF. Written as DNA, the CDR3 is TGTGCCAGTAGTGCCGGACAGGCCTACGAGCAGTACTTC.

V and J are TRBV29-1 and TRBJ2-1; the D gene is possibly TRBD1 (5 bases). Per the germline V gene, CDR1 is SQVTM and CDR2 is ANQGSEA. V gave up 4 bases and J gave up 9 bases, with 19 bases separating them. CDR3 length: 14 amino acids. The CDR3 spells CSVAPWGETGEQFF. For the CDR3, the DNA is TGCAGCGTTGCGCCTTGGGGTGAAACAGGTGAGCAGTTCTTC.

Comments on this clone: Other DNA sequences within the sample encode an identical CDR3. Written as DNA, the CDR3 is TGTGCCAGCTCACCCCCCGGCCTCACAGATACGCAGTATTTT. Translated, it gives CASSPPGLTDTQYF. V usage is TRBV18 and J usage is TRBJ2-3; D is undetermined. This CDR3 is built from 14 residues. The V gene's germline CDR1 is KGHSH and CDR2 LQKENI. V was shortened by 3 bases and J by 2 bases, with 9 bases between the two germline ends.

The rearrangement links TRBV5-6 to TRBJ1-4, with D hard to call. V was pared by 5 bases and J by 0 bases, with 8 bases between. From germline, CDR1 is SGHDT and CDR2 YYEEEE. The CDR3 length is 14 residues. This CDR3 reads CASSPLPTNEKLFF. The CDR3 bases are TGTGCCAGCAGTCCTTTACCAACTAATGAAAAACTGTTTTTT.

The chain has TRBV10-3 and TRBJ1-4, with 9 nucleotides matching TRBD1. J was trimmed by 3 bases and V by 10 bases; bases with no gene match: 9. Germline V CDR1 and CDR2: ENHRY, SYGVKD. This CDR3 contains 15 residues. CDR3 bases: TGTGCCACCAGGGGACAGGGCACGGCTAATGAAAAACTGTTTTTT. As protein: CATRGQGTANEKLFF.

The J gene is TRBJ2-6, the V gene TRBV19; D not resolved. Germline CDR1 is LNHDA and CDR2 is SQIVND (reference sequence). CDR3 length: 13 residues. V lost 8 bases, J lost 3 bases, and 8 bases lay in between. In DNA form, the CDR3 reads TGTGCCAGTCGTTCTGGTGGGGCCAACGTCCTGACTTTC. As protein: CASRSGGANVLTF.

Comments on this clone: Because the CDR3's place on the DNA is in doubt, the DNA is left out and the CDR3 is given as listed by TCRdb. This chain connects TRBV25-1 to TRBJ1-1; no DNA check was done on the table's D call, TRBD1. Germline V gives CDR1 MGHDK, CDR2 SYGVNS. With termini counted, the CDR3 has 12 amino acids. The CDR3 protein is CASSVGQGTTFF.

V usage is TRBV28 and J usage is TRBJ1-6, with 9 nucleotides matching TRBD1. The V gene's germline CDR1 is MDHEN and CDR2 SYDVKM. The V and J ends lost 8 bases and 7 bases, in that order; junction bases with no gene match: 9. This CDR3 spans 15 amino acids. The CDR3 sequence is CASRTGVGRNSPLHF. The CDR3 nucleotides are TGTGCCAGCCGGACAGGGGTAGGTCGGAATTCACCCCTCCACTTT.

V and J are TRBV3-1 (or the pseudogene TRBV3-2) and TRBJ1-2; TRBD1 agrees at 9 bases. This CDR3 region has 19 residues. Germline V lookup: CDR1 LGHDT, CDR2 YNNKEL (reference sequence). Trimming took 2 bases from V and 8 from J; bases not matched to a gene: 21. CDR3 loop: CASSQQAVGRRQGGWGYTF. The CDR3 region has the DNA TGTGCCAGCAGCCAACAGGCCGTTGGAAGGAGACAGGGGGGTTGGGGCTACACCTTC.

The chain combines TRBV3-1 (or the pseudogene TRBV3-2) with TRBJ2-5; 11 bases are shared with TRBD2. V shed 4 bases and J 5 bases; nucleotides not matched to a gene: 6. Germline CDR1 LGHDT, CDR2 YNNKEL (reference sequence). There are 15 residues in the CDR3. CDR3 nucleotide sequence: TGTGCCAGCAGCCGGGCTAGCGGGAGGAGGGAGACCCAGTACTTC. Translating it yields CASSRASGRRETQYF.

The chain is built from TRBV9 and TRBJ1-1; D remains unclear. Germline CDR1 is SGDLS and CDR2 is YYNGEE. Trimming shortened V by 2 bases and J by 4 bases, and 15 bases separated the two germline ends. The CDR3 extends over 15 amino acids. In DNA form, the CDR3 reads TGTGCCAGCAGCGTCGGGCCGTCCGGAGGCACTGAAGCTTTCTTT. Its translation is CASSVGPSGGTEAFF.

The chain combines TRBV7-9 with TRBJ2-1; 7 bases map to TRBD2. The CDR3 length is 13 residues. J lost 7 bases, V lost 5 bases, and 5 bases had no gene match. Germline-derived CDR1 and CDR2 are SEHNR and FQNEAQ (reference sequence). The CDR3 region has the DNA TGTGCCAGCAGCCTCACTAGCGTAAATGAGCAGTTCTTC. Translated, it gives CASSLTSVNEQFF.

V is TRBV5-1 and J is TRBJ2-2, with a weak D call TRBD1 (6 bases). Trimming cost V 2 bases and J 6 bases, with 17 bases left between them. CDR1 and CDR2 from the germline V gene are SGHRS and YFSETQ. This CDR3 has 16 residues. DNA for the CDR3: TGCGCCAGCAGCTTTGGTGCAGGGGCGCTGGCCGGGGAGCTGTTTTTT. It yields the protein CASSFGAGALAGELFF.

The chain recombines TRBV19 with TRBJ1-5; tentative D call: TRBD1 (5 bases). CDR1 is LNHDA and CDR2 is SQIVND in the germline V gene (reference sequence). The CDR3 spans 13 residues. V lost 2 bases and J 7 bases, leaving 9 bases between the germline ends. DNA for the CDR3: TGTGCCAGTAGTATAAGGCCAGGGCAGCCCCAGCATTTT. Its translation: CASSIRPGQPQHF.

The chain combines TRBV7-9 with TRBJ2-5; 9 bases map to TRBD2. Germline CDR1 reads SEHNR; CDR2 reads FQNEAQ (reference sequence). V trimming: 4 bases; J trimming: 3 bases; junction bases outside the gene matches: 12. The CDR3 consists of 17 residues. Here the CDR3 reads CASSSWWLAGEEETQYF. Here the CDR3 DNA reads TGTGCCAGCAGCTCATGGTGGTTAGCGGGAGAAGAAGAGACCCAGTACTTC. The full variable domain, its missing parts supplied by reference TRBV7-9 and TRBJ2-5, is DTGVSQNPRHKITKRGQNVTFRCDPISEHNRLYWYRQTLGQGPEFLTYFQNEAQLEKSRLLSDRFSAERPKGSFSTLEIQRTEQGDSAMYLCASSSWWLAGEEETQYFGPGTRLLVL.

In its sample, this clone was seen a few times. The J gene is TRBJ1-2, the V gene TRBV6-5, with TRBD1 matching over 8 bases. Germline CDR1 MNHEY, CDR2 SVGAGI. The V and J ends lost 5 bases and 8 bases, in that order; junction bases with no gene match: 7. The CDR3 loop spans 13 amino acids. The CDR3 DNA sequence: TGTGCCAGCAGTAAGGACAGGGAATACGGCTACACCTTC. Its translation is CASSKDREYGYTF.